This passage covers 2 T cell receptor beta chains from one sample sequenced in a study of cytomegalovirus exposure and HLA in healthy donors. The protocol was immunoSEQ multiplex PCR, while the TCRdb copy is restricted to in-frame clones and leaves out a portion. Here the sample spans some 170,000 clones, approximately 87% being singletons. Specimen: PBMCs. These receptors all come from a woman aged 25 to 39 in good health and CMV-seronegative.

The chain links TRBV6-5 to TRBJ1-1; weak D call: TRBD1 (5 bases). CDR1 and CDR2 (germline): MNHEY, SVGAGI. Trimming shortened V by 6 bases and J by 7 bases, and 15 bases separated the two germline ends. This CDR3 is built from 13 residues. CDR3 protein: CASSRWGDGEAFF. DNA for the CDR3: TGTGCCAGCAGCCGCTGGGGGGATGGTGAAGCTTTCTTT.

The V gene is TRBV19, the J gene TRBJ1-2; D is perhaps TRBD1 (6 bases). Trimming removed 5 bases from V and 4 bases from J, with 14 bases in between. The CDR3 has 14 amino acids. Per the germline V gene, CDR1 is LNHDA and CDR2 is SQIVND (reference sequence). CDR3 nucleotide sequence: TGTGCCAGTAGTGTGAAAGACAGGCTCTATGGCTACACCTTC. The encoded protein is CASSVKDRLYGYTF.